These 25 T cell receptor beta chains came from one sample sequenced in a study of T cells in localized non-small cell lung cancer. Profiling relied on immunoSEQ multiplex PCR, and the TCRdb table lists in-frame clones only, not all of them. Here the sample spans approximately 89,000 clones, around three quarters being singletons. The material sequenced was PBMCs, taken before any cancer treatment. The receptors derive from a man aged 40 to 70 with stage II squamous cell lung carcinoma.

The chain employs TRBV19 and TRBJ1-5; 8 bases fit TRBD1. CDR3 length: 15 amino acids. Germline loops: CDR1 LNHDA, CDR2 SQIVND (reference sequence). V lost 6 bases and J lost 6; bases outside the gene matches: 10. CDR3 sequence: CASRSTGASGQPQHF. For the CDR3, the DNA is TGTGCCAGTAGGTCGACAGGGGCGAGCGGTCAGCCCCAGCATTTT. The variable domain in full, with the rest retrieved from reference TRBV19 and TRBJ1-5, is DGGITQSPKYLFRKEGQNVTLSCEQNLNHDAMYWYRQDPGQGLRLIYYSQIVNDFQKGDIAEGYSVSREKKESFPLTVTSAQKNPTAFYLCASRSTGASGQPQHFGDGTRLSIL.

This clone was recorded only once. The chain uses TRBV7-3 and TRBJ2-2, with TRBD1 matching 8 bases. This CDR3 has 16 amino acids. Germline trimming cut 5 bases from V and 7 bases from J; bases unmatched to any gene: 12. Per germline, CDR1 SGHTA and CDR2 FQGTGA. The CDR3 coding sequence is TGTGCCAGCAGCCTCATCCAGGGGGCGCGGAGCGGGGAGCTGTTTTTT. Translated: CASSLIQGARSGELFF.

CDR3 sequence (DNA): TGTGCCAGCAGCGTAGTGGCTGGTGGGGGAGATACGCAGTATTTT. Residues: CASSVVAGGGDTQYF. J is TRBJ2-3 and V is TRBV9; D possibly matches TRBD1 or TRBD2 (5 bases each). Per germline, CDR1 SGDLS and CDR2 YYNGEE. Trimming took off 0 bases at V and 5 bases at J, with 13 bases between the two ends. This CDR3 contains 15 residues.

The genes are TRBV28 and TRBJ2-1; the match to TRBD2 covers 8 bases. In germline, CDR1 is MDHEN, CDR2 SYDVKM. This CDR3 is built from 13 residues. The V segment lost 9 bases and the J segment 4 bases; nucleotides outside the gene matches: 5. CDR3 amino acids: CASTGGPYNEQFF. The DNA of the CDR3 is TGTGCCAGTACGGGGGGGCCATACAATGAGCAGTTCTTC.

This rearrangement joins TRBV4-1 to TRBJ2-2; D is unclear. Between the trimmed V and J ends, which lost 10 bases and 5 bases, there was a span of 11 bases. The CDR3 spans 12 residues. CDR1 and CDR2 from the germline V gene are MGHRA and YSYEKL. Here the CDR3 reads CAIEVDTGELFF. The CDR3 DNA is TGCGCCATAGAGGTGGATACCGGGGAGCTGTTTTTT.

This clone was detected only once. CDR3 protein: CASSLGVSYSNQPQHF. CDR3 DNA sequence: TGTGCCAGCAGCTTGGGGGTGAGTTATAGCAATCAGCCCCAGCATTTT. This chain uses TRBV5-5 with TRBJ1-5; D not resolved. There are 16 residues in the CDR3. Trimming took 0 bases from V and 0 from J, leaving 10 bases between them. CDR1 and CDR2 (germline): SGHKS, YYEKEE (reference sequence).

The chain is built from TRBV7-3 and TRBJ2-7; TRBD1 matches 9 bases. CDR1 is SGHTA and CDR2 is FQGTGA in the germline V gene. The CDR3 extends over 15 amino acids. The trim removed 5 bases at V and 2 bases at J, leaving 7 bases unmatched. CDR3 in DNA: TGTGCCAGCAGCCAGGGGACAGGGCCTACCTACGAGCAGTACTTC. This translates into CASSQGTGPTYEQYF.

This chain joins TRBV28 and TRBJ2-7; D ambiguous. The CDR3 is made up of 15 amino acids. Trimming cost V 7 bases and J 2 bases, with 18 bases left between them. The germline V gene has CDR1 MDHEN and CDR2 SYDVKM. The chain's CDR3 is CASTLTPDPPYEQYF. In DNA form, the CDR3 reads TGTGCCAGCACCCTAACCCCTGACCCTCCCTACGAGCAGTACTTC.

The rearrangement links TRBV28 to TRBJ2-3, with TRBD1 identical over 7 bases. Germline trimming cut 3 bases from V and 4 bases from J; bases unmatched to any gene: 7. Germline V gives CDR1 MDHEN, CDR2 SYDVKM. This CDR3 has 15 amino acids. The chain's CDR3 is CASSFYRGFPDTQYF. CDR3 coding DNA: TGTGCCAGCAGTTTTTACAGGGGCTTTCCAGATACGCAGTATTTT. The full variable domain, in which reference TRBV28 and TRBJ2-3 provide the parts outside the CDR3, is DVKVTQSSRYLVKRTGEKVFLECVQDMDHENMFWYRQDPGLGLRLIYFSYDVKMKEKGDIPEGYSVSREKKERFSLILESASTNQTSMYLCASSFYRGFPDTQYFGPGTRLTVL.

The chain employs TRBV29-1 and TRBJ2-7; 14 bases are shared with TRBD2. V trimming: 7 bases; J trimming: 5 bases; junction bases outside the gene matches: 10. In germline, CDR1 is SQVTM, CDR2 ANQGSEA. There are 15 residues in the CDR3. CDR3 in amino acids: CSATGLAGVYDEQYF. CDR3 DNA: TGCAGCGCTACGGGACTAGCGGGAGTATACGACGAGCAGTACTTC.

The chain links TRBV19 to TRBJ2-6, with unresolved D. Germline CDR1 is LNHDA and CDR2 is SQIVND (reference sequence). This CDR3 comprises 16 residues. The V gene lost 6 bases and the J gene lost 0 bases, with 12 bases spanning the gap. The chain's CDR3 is CASRRTSSSGANVLTF. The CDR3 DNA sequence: TGTGCCAGTAGAAGGACGTCGAGCTCTGGGGCCAACGTCCTGACTTTC.

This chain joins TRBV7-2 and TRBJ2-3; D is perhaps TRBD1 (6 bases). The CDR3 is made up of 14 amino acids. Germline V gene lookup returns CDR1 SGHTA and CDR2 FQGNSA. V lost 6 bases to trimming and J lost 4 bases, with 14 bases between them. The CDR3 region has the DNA TGTGCCAGCAGTCGAGCACAGGGATCAGATACGCAGTATTTT. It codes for CASSRAQGSDTQYF.

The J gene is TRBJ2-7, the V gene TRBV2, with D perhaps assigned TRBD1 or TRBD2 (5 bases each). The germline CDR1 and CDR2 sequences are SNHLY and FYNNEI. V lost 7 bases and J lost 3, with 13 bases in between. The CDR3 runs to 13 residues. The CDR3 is CASNPGPLYEQYF. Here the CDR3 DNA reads TGTGCCAGCAATCCGGGGCCACTCTACGAGCAGTACTTC.

CDR3 amino acids: CASSLTGGANEKLFF. The CDR3 DNA is TGTGCCAGCAGCTTGACGGGAGGGGCGAATGAAAAACTGTTTTTT. The rearrangement uses TRBV9 and TRBJ1-4, with a weak D call TRBD1 (5 bases). In germline, CDR1 is SGDLS, CDR2 YYNGEE. There are 15 residues in the CDR3. Trimming shortened V by 4 bases and J by 5 bases, and 15 bases separated the two germline ends.

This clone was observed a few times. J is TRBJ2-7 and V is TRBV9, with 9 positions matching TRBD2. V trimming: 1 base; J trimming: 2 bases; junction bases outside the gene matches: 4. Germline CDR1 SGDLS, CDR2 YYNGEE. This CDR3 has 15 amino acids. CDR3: CASSVQAGGAYEQYF. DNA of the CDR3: TGTGCCAGCAGCGTACAAGCGGGAGGAGCCTACGAGCAGTACTTC.

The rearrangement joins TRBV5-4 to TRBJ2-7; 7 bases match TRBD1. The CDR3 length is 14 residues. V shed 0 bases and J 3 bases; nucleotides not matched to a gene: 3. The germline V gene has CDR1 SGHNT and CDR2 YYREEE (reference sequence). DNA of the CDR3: TGTGCCAGCAGCTTGGCAGGGGGTGTCTACGAGCAGTACTTC. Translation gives CASSLAGGVYEQYF.

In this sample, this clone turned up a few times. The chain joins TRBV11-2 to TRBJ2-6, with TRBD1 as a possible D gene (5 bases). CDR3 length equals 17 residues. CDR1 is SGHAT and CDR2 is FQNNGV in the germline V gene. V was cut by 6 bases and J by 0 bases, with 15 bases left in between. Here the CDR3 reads CASRKLTANSGANVLTF. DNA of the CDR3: TGTGCCAGCAGGAAACTGACAGCGAACTCTGGGGCCAACGTCCTGACTTTC.

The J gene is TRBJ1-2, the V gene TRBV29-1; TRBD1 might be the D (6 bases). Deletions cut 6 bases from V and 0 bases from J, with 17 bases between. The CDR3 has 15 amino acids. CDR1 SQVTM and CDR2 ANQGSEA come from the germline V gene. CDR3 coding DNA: TGCAGCGTAGCACGGCGGACAGCTACTAACTATGGCTACACCTTC. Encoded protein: CSVARRTATNYGYTF.

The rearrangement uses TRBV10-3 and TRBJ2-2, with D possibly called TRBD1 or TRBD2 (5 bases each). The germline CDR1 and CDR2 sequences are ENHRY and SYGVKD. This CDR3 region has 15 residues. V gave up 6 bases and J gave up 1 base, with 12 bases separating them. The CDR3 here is CAISEGWENTGELFF. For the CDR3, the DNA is TGTGCCATCAGCGAGGGGTGGGAGAACACCGGGGAGCTGTTTTTT.

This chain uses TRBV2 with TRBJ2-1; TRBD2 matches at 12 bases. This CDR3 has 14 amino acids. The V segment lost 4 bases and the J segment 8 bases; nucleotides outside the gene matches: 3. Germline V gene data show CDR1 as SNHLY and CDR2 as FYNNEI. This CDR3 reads CASSGSSGRDEQFF. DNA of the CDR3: TGTGCCAGCAGTGGGTCTAGCGGGAGGGATGAGCAGTTCTTC.

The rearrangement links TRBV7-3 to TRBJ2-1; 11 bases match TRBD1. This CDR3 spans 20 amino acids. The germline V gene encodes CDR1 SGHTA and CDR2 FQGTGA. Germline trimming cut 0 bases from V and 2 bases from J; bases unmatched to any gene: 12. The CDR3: CASSLTGSLGTGGPYNEQFF. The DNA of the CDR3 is TGTGCCAGCAGCTTAACGGGCTCGCTCGGGACAGGGGGTCCCTACAATGAGCAGTTCTTC. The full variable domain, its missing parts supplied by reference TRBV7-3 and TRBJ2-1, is GAGVSQTPSNKVTEKGKYVELRCDPISGHTALYWYRQSLGQGPEFLIYFQGTGAADDSGLPNDRFFAVRPEGSVSTLKIQRTERGDSAVYLCASSLTGSLGTGGPYNEQFFGPGTRLTVL.

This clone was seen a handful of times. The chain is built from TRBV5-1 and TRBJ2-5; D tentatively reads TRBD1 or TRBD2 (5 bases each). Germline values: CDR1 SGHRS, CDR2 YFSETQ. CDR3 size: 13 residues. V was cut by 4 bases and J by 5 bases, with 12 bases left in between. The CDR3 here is CASSTGPYETQYF. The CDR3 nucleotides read TGCGCCAGCAGCACGGGACCGTACGAGACCCAGTACTTC.

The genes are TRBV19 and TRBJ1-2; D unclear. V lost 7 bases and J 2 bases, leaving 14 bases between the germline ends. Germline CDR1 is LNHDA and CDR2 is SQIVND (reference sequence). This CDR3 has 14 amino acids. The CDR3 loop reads CASNPIGINYGYTF. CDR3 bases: TGTGCCAGTAACCCCATCGGGATCAACTATGGCTACACCTTC.

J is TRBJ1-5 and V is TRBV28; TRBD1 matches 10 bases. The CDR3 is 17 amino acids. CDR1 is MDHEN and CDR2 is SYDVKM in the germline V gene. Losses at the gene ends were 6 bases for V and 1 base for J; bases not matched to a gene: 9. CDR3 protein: CASSQTGGQGSNQPQHF. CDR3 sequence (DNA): TGTGCCAGCAGCCAGACAGGGGGCCAGGGAAGCAATCAGCCCCAGCATTTT. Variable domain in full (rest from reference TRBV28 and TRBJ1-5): DVKVTQSSRYLVKRTGEKVFLECVQDMDHENMFWYRQDPGLGLRLIYFSYDVKMKEKGDIPEGYSVSREKKERFSLILESASTNQTSMYLCASSQTGGQGSNQPQHFGDGTRLSIL.

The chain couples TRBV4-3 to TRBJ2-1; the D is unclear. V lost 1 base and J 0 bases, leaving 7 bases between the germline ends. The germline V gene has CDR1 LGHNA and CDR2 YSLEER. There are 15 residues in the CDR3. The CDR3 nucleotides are TGCGCCAGCAGCCAAGTCACCAGCTCCTACAATGAGCAGTTCTTC. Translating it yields CASSQVTSSYNEQFF.